This entry concerns a single T cell receptor beta chain. Its target is unknown. The source of the sample is a study of identical twins. A universal primer site was incorporated via template switching, and the cDNA contained unique molecular identifiers. TCRdb independently ran MiXCR on the 5' RACE reads; one entry per CDR3 protein. The sample holds 400,000 to 500,000 distinct CDR3 sequences, roughly an eighth seen once. Germline assignment: CDR1 SGHKS and CDR2 YYEKEE (reference sequence). V was clipped by 0 bases and J by 4 bases, with 10 bases between them. This CDR3 spans 14 amino acids. General study points: Zero-insertion findings could be partly confounded by invariant cells (MAIT and iNKT cells). Beta clonotypes that were abundant in cord blood contained fewer insertions, a pattern absent from memory repertoires.

The sample was also reused in another study, on yellow fever vaccine responses in identical twins. As that report states: Reports say the vaccine T cell response in twins looked partly convergent and partly personalized.

Sequencing was performed on CD4+ T cells sorted from blood. This TCR derives from a woman younger than 35 in good health. The genes are TRBV5-5 and TRBJ2-5; D remains unclear. In DNA, the CDR3 is TGTGCCAGCAGCTTGGCGGTAGCTCGAGAGACCCAGTACTTC. It is translated as CASSLAVARETQYF.